Following are 5 T cell receptor beta chains from one sample sequenced in a study of post-analysis software for immune sequencing data. Study-wide findings and caveats: The five TRBV segments detected at higher frequency in patients than in controls included TRBV5-6, TRBV5-1 and TRBV20-1.

These receptors' targets are unknown. Carried by the TCR beta cDNA libraries were unique molecular identifiers. TCRdb re-called the PCR reads through MiXCR, storing one row per CDR3 protein. The table includes hundreds of thousands of distinct CDR3 sequences, around 40% detected once. Material for sequencing was blood. These receptors all come from a girl between 10 and 17 years old with multiple sclerosis.

A few counts support this clonotype. This chain connects TRBV29-1 to TRBJ1-1, with D hard to call. The CDR3 sequence is 11 residues long. V lost 2 bases and J lost 7, with 8 bases in between. The germline CDR1 and CDR2 sequences are SQVTM and ANQGSEA. The CDR3 reads CSVEWADEAFF. The CDR3 DNA is TGCAGCGTTGAATGGGCGGATGAAGCTTTCTTT.

The rearrangement links TRBV27 to TRBJ2-1, with D perhaps matching TRBD2 (5 bases). This CDR3 has 15 amino acids. CDR1 and CDR2 (germline): MNHEY, SMNVEV (reference sequence). Trimming shortened V by 2 bases and J by 10 bases, and 18 bases separated the two germline ends. For the CDR3, the DNA is TGTGCCAGCAGTTTACCACCGCCCTTAGCGTACGAGCAGTTCTTC. It specifies CASSLPPPLAYEQFF.

The chain recombines TRBV28 with TRBJ2-7; TRBD2 agrees at 11 bases. The J call is uncertain, as TRBJ2-5 better fits the DNA end. CDR1 and CDR2 from the germline V gene are MDHEN and SYDVKM. CDR3 length equals 16 residues. CDR3 sequence (DNA): TGTGCCAGCAGTGAGCCACTAGCGGGAGTAAGAGAGACCCAGTACTTC. Protein product: CASSEPLAGVRETQYF.

The chain combines TRBV2 with TRBJ2-7; D is unresolved. The germline V and J ends were trimmed by 4 bases and 5 bases, with 15 bases remaining between them. There are 14 residues in the CDR3. Germline CDR1 SNHLY, CDR2 FYNNEI. CDR3 coding DNA: TGTGCCAGCAGTGCCTACCCAGGAAACCACGAGCAGTACTTC. This encodes CASSAYPGNHEQYF.

The CDR3 protein is CACIPDSGRRSGANVLTF. CDR3 DNA sequence: TGTGCCTGCATCCCCGATAGCGGGAGGCGCTCTGGGGCCAACGTCCTGACTTTC. The chain combines TRBV2 with TRBJ2-6; 10 positions agree with TRBD2. CDR1 SNHLY and CDR2 FYNNEI come from the germline V gene. Unmatched junction bases numbered 13, after V lost 11 bases and J lost 0 bases. The CDR3 totals 18 residues.